The TCR beta chain under discussion was sequenced for a study of OX40 agonist ivuxolimab in advanced cancers. The CDR3 consists of 15 residues. V lost 5 bases and J 1 base, leaving 12 bases between the germline ends. Germline V gene sequence: CDR1 SEHNR, CDR2 FQNEAQ (reference sequence). TCRdb's table, derived via immunoSEQ multiplex PCR, lists solely in-frame clones and lacks some. Of under 45,000 clones listed, approximately 80% are singletons. The chain joins TRBV7-9 to TRBJ1-3; no clear D gene. This TCR was sampled from an adult with an advanced solid tumor such as melanoma, head and neck, liver or kidney cancer. The sample here was CD4+ or CD8+ T cells sorted from blood, taken in a trial of the OX40 agonist ivuxolimab. CDR3 in DNA: TGTGCCAGCAGCGTCATTGAAAGTTCTGGAAACACCATATATTTT. It translates to CASSVIESSGNTIYF.